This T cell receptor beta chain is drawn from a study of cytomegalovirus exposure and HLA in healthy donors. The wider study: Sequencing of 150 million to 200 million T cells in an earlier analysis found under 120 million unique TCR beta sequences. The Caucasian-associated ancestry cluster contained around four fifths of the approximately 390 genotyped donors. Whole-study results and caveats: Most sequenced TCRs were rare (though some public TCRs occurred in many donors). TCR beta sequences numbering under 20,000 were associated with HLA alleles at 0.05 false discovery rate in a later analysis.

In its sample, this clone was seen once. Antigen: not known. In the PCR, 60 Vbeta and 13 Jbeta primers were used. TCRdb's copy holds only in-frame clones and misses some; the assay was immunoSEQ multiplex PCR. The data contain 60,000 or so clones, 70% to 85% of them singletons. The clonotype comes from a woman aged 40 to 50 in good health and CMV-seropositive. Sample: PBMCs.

Written as DNA, the CDR3 is TGTGCCAGCAGCGCAGGGACAGGGGGAATCACTGAAGCTTTCTTT. Amino acids: CASSAGTGGITEAFF. The gene calls are TRBV9 and TRBJ1-1; 11 bases match TRBD1. The CDR3 has 15 residues. From germline, CDR1 is SGDLS and CDR2 YYNGEE. V dropped 3 bases and J dropped 4; count of bases not matched to a gene: 5. Full variable domain (remainder filled in from reference TRBV9 and TRBJ1-1): DSGVTQTPKHLITATGQRVTLRCSPRSGDLSVYWYQQSLDQGLQFLIQYYNGEERAKGNILERFSAQQFPDLHSELNLSSLELGDSALYFCASSAGTGGITEAFFGQGTRLTVV.